This T cell receptor (beta chain) is drawn from a study of shared clonotypes between healthy human individuals. The CDR3 spans 14 residues. Germline assignment: CDR1 SQVTM and CDR2 ANQGSEA. The trim removed 6 bases at V and 2 bases at J, leaving 8 bases unmatched. Around 30,000 T cell genomes, or around 0.3 ug DNA, went into unsorted PBMC replicate PCRs. The data were produced by immunoSEQ multiplex PCR, yet TCRdb's version contains in-frame clones alone and is incomplete. The table records hundreds of thousands of clones, around 79% of them present only once. The V gene is TRBV29-1, the J gene TRBJ2-7; 9 bases line up with TRBD1. The clonotype was recovered from a woman in her forties in good health. Some clones in this sample may be carry-over from other donors' samples. Sequenced: PBMCs. The CDR3 here is CSVIPGQGTYEQYF. The DNA for the CDR3 is TGCAGCGTAATCCCGGGACAGGGAACCTACGAGCAGTACTTC.